These 22 T cell receptor beta chains came from one sample sequenced in a study of monozygotic twins with inflammatory bowel disease. TCRdb reprocessed the 5' RACE reads, keeping one entry per CDR3 protein, no DNA. The listing records over 110,000 distinct CDR3 sequences. The sample taken for sequencing was blood. Receptors were obtained from a human donor with ulcerative colitis or Crohn's disease, or a healthy co-twin of an affected twin (not recorded which).

The rearrangement uses TRBV12-3 or TRBV12-4 and TRBJ1-3; the TRBD1 assignment by TCRdb is unverifiable without DNA. The CDR3 spans 14 residues. The CDR3 region is CASSQTGTVHTIYF.

This chain links TRBV20-1 with TRBJ2-7; the D call of TRBD1 rests on TCRdb alone, since no DNA is present to check it. Germline loops: CDR1 DFQATT, CDR2 SNEGSKA (reference sequence). CDR3 length: 14 residues. CDR3 region: CSARMGEGHYEQYF.

V and J are TRBV15 and TRBJ2-1; TCRdb calls TRBD2, which cannot be checked without DNA. The CDR3 runs to 17 residues. In germline, CDR1 is LNHNV, CDR2 YYDKDF (reference sequence). This CDR3 reads CATSRSLAGGLYNEQFF.

The chain links TRBV29-1 to TRBJ2-5. The CDR3 runs to 11 residues. The germline gives CDR1 SQVTM, CDR2 ANQGSEA. The CDR3 region is CSVVIWETQYF.

V usage is TRBV20-1 and J usage is TRBJ2-2; TCRdb's D call, TRBD2, is unchecked because there is no DNA. The CDR3 is 15 residues long. CDR1 and CDR2 (germline): DFQATT, SNEGSKA (reference sequence). CDR3 residues: CSAKTSGLDGGELFF.

The J gene is TRBJ2-2, the V gene TRBV7-3; the TCRdb call, TRBD1, lacks DNA for checking. The CDR3 is 13 amino acids. Germline lookup yields CDR1 SGHTA and CDR2 FQGTGA. CDR3 amino acids: CASRAQGYGELFF.

The chain has TRBV15 and TRBJ2-2; TCRdb's D call of TRBD1 is untestable without DNA. Germline CDR1 is LNHNV and CDR2 is YYDKDF (reference sequence). The CDR3 extends over 14 amino acids. The CDR3 region is CATMVGQGTGELFF.

CDR3 amino acids: CATSVSAGYGTQYF. V usage is TRBV24-1 and J usage is TRBJ2-5; TCRdb's assignment of TRBD2 cannot be checked, as there is no DNA. The CDR3 contains 14 residues. Germline CDR1 reads KGHDR; CDR2 reads SFDVKD.

The V gene is TRBV27, the J gene TRBJ1-2. Germline CDR1 MNHEY, CDR2 SMNVEV (reference sequence). This CDR3 region has 14 residues. CDR3 in amino acids: CASSFQGGAYGYTF.

The chain has TRBV20-1 and TRBJ1-2. This CDR3 region has 11 residues. The germline V gene encodes CDR1 DFQATT and CDR2 SNEGSKA (reference sequence). CDR3 sequence: CSAKSGYGYTF.

The chain employs TRBV18 and TRBJ2-1. CDR3 length equals 16 residues. Germline assignment: CDR1 KGHSH and CDR2 LQKENI. The CDR3 sequence is CASSPRGVEVYNEQFF.

The chain carries TRBV5-1 and TRBJ2-1; lacking DNA, the TRBD1 call made by TCRdb goes unchecked. The germline CDR1 and CDR2 sequences are SGHRS and YFSETQ. The CDR3 runs 13 residues. This chain's CDR3 is CASSRDSYNEQFF.

The gene calls are TRBV20-1 and TRBJ1-1. There are 13 residues in the CDR3. CDR1 DFQATT and CDR2 SNEGSKA come from the germline V gene (reference sequence). The CDR3 sequence: CSARVGSPTEAFF.

The V and J genes are TRBV4-1 and TRBJ2-2; checking the TCRdb D call of TRBD2 is not possible without DNA. This CDR3 contains 16 residues. The germline V gene has CDR1 MGHRA and CDR2 YSYEKL. CDR3 protein: CASSPSPRGSGGELFF.

The chain joins TRBV11-2 to TRBJ2-2; as DNA is missing, the TRBD1 call by TCRdb cannot be tested. CDR3 length: 18 amino acids. Germline V CDR1 and CDR2: SGHAT, FQNNGV. The CDR3 here is CASSFILSGDRDTGELFF.

This chain connects TRBV20-1 to TRBJ2-2. In germline, CDR1 is DFQATT, CDR2 SNEGSKA (reference sequence). The CDR3 covers 16 residues. This chain's CDR3 is CSARAITEWNTGELFF.

The CDR3 protein is CASGLGQYNEQFF. The genes are TRBV12-5 and TRBJ2-1. CDR1 is LGHNT and CDR2 is FRNRAP in the germline V gene. This CDR3 is built from 13 residues.

The chain employs TRBV19 and TRBJ2-1; TCRdb indicates TRBD1, and absent DNA this call remains unverified. The CDR3 has 14 residues. The germline gives CDR1 LNHDA, CDR2 SQIVND (reference sequence). The chain's CDR3 is CASSPGRFDNEQFF. Full variable domain (rest looked up from reference TRBV19 and TRBJ2-1): DGGITQSPKYLFRKEGQNVTLSCEQNLNHDAMYWYRQDPGQGLRLIYYSQIVNDFQKGDIAEGYSVSREKKESFPLTVTSAQKNPTAFYLCASSPGRFDNEQFFGPGTRLTVL.

The rearrangement joins TRBV5-4 to TRBJ2-4; no DNA is available, so the TRBD1 call from TCRdb remains unchecked. Germline CDR1 is SGHNT and CDR2 is YYREEE (reference sequence). CDR3 length: 14 amino acids. CDR3 loop: CASSSGDRGDIQYF.

The chain employs TRBV6-5 and TRBJ2-2. The CDR3 has 14 residues. The germline gives CDR1 MNHEY, CDR2 SVGAGI. CDR3: CASSYMEDTGELFF.

CDR3 loop: CASSPWAGESWDEQFF. The chain carries TRBV7-6 and TRBJ2-1; TCRdb returns TRBD1, unconfirmable since there is no DNA. This CDR3 spans 16 amino acids. Germline V CDR1 and CDR2: SGHVS, FNYEAQ.

The chain links TRBV23-1 to TRBJ2-4; the TCRdb call, TRBD2, lacks DNA for checking. TRBV23-1 is an open reading frame, and its role is uncertain. CDR3 length: 15 residues. The CDR3 here is CATNNGPLAKNIQYF.